Listed below are T cell receptor beta chains from one sample, sequenced in a study of blood T cell repertoires in COVID-19. This table comes from immunoSEQ multiplex PCR, and its TCRdb copy is limited to in-frame clones, with some not included. This sample carries about 150,000 clones, around 83% of them seen once, and the ten largest clones take over 10%. The sample comprised peripheral blood. The receptors were gathered from a man in his 70s who had recovered from COVID-19. Both conserved end residues are part of each CDR3. The D gene is left open where the match is weak. Size values are once, few and many counts, or a class for expanded clones, and some rows have none.

J,size,V,D,CDR3,DNA
TRBJ2-2,few,TRBV5-1,NA,CASSFEWAGETGELFF,TGCGCCAGCAGCTTCGAGTGGGCAGGGGAAACCGGGGAGCTGTTTTTT
TRBJ2-2,NA,TRBV7-9,NA,CASNRDRGRGGTGELFF,TGTGCCAGCAATCGGGACCGGGGGCGCGGGGGCACCGGGGAGCTGTTTTTT
TRBJ2-7,NA,TRBV6-6,NA,CASSYSLRGSYEQYF,TGTGCCAGCAGTTACTCGCTCAGGGGATCCTACGAGCAGTACTTC
TRBJ2-2,NA,TRBV18,TRBD2,CASSPLPSGDNTGELFF,TGTGCCAGCTCACCACTTCCTAGCGGGGATAACACCGGGGAGCTGTTTTTT
TRBJ2-5,NA,TRBV5-1,TRBD2,CASSRSAGETQYF,TGCGCCAGCAGCCGCTCAGCGGGGGAGACCCAGTACTTC
TRBJ2-2,NA,TRBV19,TRBD2,CASMASGRVGTGELFF,TGTGCCAGTATGGCTAGCGGGAGGGTAGGAACCGGGGAGCTGTTTTTT
TRBJ2-3,NA,TRBV7-7,TRBD2,CASSRLGVAGEDTQYF,TGTGCTAGCAGCCGATTAGGTGTAGCGGGAGAGGATACGCAGTATTTT
TRBJ2-3,NA,TRBV27,TRBD2,CASSLSSRTRATDTQYF,TGTGCCAGCAGTTTATCGTCGCGGACTAGGGCCACAGATACGCAGTATTTT
TRBJ2-7,NA,TRBV28,TRBD2,CASSGTSSLAYEQYF,TGTGCCAGCAGCGGGACTAGCTCCCTGGCCTACGAGCAGTACTTC
TRBJ2-7,NA,TRBV5-1,NA,CASSFRPGEYEQYF,TGCGCCAGCAGCTTTCGCCCGGGAGAGTACGAGCAGTACTTC
TRBJ2-7,NA,TRBV7-2,TRBD2,CASSLGLAGDGRDEQYF,TGTGCCAGCAGCTTAGGTCTAGCGGGAGATGGACGGGACGAGCAGTACTTC
TRBJ2-3,NA,TRBV15,NA,CATSRFGQKTSTDTQYF,TGTGCCACCAGCAGATTCGGACAGAAGACTAGCACAGATACGCAGTATTTT
TRBJ2-2,NA,TRBV7-2,TRBD1,CASSARQGSTTGELFF,TGTGCCAGCAGCGCCCGACAGGGGTCGACCACCGGGGAGCTGTTTTTT
TRBJ2-1,few,TRBV18,NA,CASSPMRDNEQFF,TGTGCCAGCTCCCCTATGAGGGACAATGAGCAGTTCTTC
TRBJ1-1,NA,TRBV7-9,NA,CASNLRGLPTTEAFF,TGTGCCAGCAACCTAAGGGGCCTACCTACCACTGAAGCTTTCTTT
TRBJ2-1,NA,TRBV5-1,NA,CASSLGADYNEQFF,TGCGCCAGCAGCTTAGGAGCAGACTACAATGAGCAGTTCTTC
TRBJ2-5,many,TRBV10-3,TRBD2,CAISDGLASGDGETQYF,TGTGCCATCAGTGATGGACTAGCGAGTGGGGATGGGGAGACCCAGTACTTC
TRBJ2-3,NA,TRBV5-1,NA,CASSLGARHTQYF,TGCGCCAGCAGCTTGGGGGCACGACATACGCAGTATTTT
TRBJ1-4,once,TRBV6-5,NA,CASMRKNEKLFF,TGTGCCAGCATGAGGAAGAATGAAAAACTGTTTTTT
TRBJ2-7,NA,TRBV11-2,TRBD1,CASSPGQGQYYEQYF,TGTGCCAGCAGCCCAGGACAGGGACAGTACTACGAGCAGTACTTC
TRBJ1-2,NA,TRBV30,NA,CAWSVSGGYTF,TGTGCCTGGAGTGTGAGTGGTGGCTACACCTTC
TRBJ2-1,NA,TRBV4-1,NA,CASSYSGNEQFF,TGCGCCAGCAGTTACAGCGGGAATGAGCAGTTCTTC
TRBJ1-2,NA,TRBV6-5,TRBD1,CASRMDRGNYGYTF,TGTGCCAGCAGGATGGACAGGGGTAACTATGGCTACACCTTC
TRBJ2-3,few,TRBV24-1,TRBD1,CATSDDRGQGDTQYF,TGTGCCACCAGTGACGACAGGGGCCAGGGAGATACGCAGTATTTT
TRBJ2-7,NA,TRBV5-4,TRBD1,CASSLPGQGNEQYF,TGTGCCAGCAGCTTACCGGGACAGGGGAACGAGCAGTACTTC
TRBJ2-2,NA,TRBV7-2,TRBD2,CASSLRLAGELFF,TGTGCCAGCAGCTTAAGACTAGCGGGGGAGCTGTTTTTT
TRBJ2-2,NA,TRBV4-1,TRBD2,CASSQETSGRSGELFF,TGCGCCAGCAGCCAAGAGACCAGCGGGAGGAGCGGGGAGCTGTTTTTT
TRBJ2-2,NA,TRBV5-1,NA,CASSLSPGGLPGELFF,TGCGCCAGCAGCTTGTCCCCAGGGGGACTCCCCGGGGAGCTGTTTTTT
TRBJ2-3,NA,TRBV7-9,NA,CASSELGGVTDTQYF,TGTGCCAGCAGCGAACTGGGGGGAGTCACAGATACGCAGTATTTT
TRBJ2-4,NA,TRBV27,TRBD2,CASSPGLAGNIQYF,TGTGCCAGCAGTCCCGGACTAGCGGGAAATATTCAGTACTTC
TRBJ2-1,NA,TRBV28,TRBD1,CASSRLGTGGNEQFF,TGTGCCAGCAGCCGCCTCGGGACAGGGGGCAATGAGCAGTTCTTC
TRBJ2-5,NA,TRBV7-2,NA,CASSLTRQPRETQYF,TGTGCCAGCAGCTTAACGAGACAGCCACGGGAGACCCAGTACTTC
TRBJ2-2,NA,TRBV6-4,NA,CASSAGVYGELFF,TGTGCCAGCAGTGCGGGAGTTTACGGGGAGCTGTTTTTT
TRBJ2-5,NA,TRBV11-2,NA,CASSKIGGHQATQYF,TGTGCCAGCAGTAAAATCGGGGGGCATCAAGCGACCCAGTACTTC
TRBJ1-1,NA,TRBV12-3/TRBV12-4,NA,CASSLQRNTEAFF,TGTGCCAGCAGTTTGCAGCGGAACACTGAAGCTTTCTTT
TRBJ2-1,few,TRBV4-1,TRBD1,CASSHPPGTGVNEQFF,TGCGCCAGCAGCCACCCACCCGGGACAGGGGTCAATGAGCAGTTCTTC
TRBJ2-2,NA,TRBV27,NA,CASSLLSTGELFF,TGTGCCAGCAGTTTACTGTCCACCGGGGAGCTGTTTTTT
TRBJ1-2,few,TRBV28,NA,CASSLGQNLNYGYTF,TGTGCCAGCAGTCTGGGACAAAACCTTAACTATGGCTACACCTTC
TRBJ2-3,NA,TRBV3-1/TRBV3-2,NA,CASSLKLGARTDTQYF,TGTGCCAGCAGCCTCAAACTGGGGGCACGCACAGATACGCAGTATTTT
TRBJ1-1,NA,TRBV4-3,NA,CASSQDGQGFAEAFF,TGCGCCAGCAGCCAAGACGGGCAGGGTTTCGCTGAAGCTTTCTTT
TRBJ1-1,NA,TRBV2,NA,CASRGRDEAFF,TGTGCCAGCAGAGGGAGAGATGAAGCTTTCTTT
TRBJ2-5,NA,TRBV5-1,NA,CASSVVGEGAETQYF,TGCGCCAGCAGCGTTGTTGGGGAAGGGGCGGAGACCCAGTACTTC
TRBJ2-6,NA,TRBV7-2,NA,CASSLAGGPSGANVLTF,TGTGCCAGCAGCTTAGCGGGAGGTCCTTCTGGGGCCAACGTCCTGACTTTC
TRBJ2-3,NA,TRBV30,NA,CAWSVFSTDTQYF,TGTGCCTGGAGTGTATTTTCGACAGATACGCAGTATTTT
TRBJ1-1,NA,TRBV7-2,TRBD1,CASSWGQGTEAFF,TGTGCCAGCAGCTGGGGACAGGGAACTGAAGCTTTCTTT
TRBJ2-7,once,TRBV6-5,TRBD1,CASSRDRFSQTEQYF,TGTGCCAGCAGCCGGGACAGGTTTTCACAGACCGAGCAGTACTTC
TRBJ2-7,NA,TRBV5-1,NA,CASSFSGSSYEQYF,TGCGCCAGCAGCTTCAGCGGTTCCTCCTACGAGCAGTACTTC
TRBJ2-1,NA,TRBV5-1,NA,CASSLSTSGYNEQFF,TGCGCCAGCAGCCTGTCCACAAGTGGCTACAATGAGCAGTTCTTC
TRBJ2-3,NA,TRBV19,TRBD2,CASSIVAGGVTDTQYF,TGTGCCAGTAGTATAGTTGCGGGAGGGGTCACAGATACGCAGTATTTT
TRBJ2-7,NA,TRBV28,TRBD2,CASIGVAGVEQYF,TGTGCCAGCATAGGGGTAGCGGGAGTTGAGCAGTACTTC
TRBJ1-2,NA,TRBV28,TRBD1,CASSLARGRDYGYTF,TGTGCCAGCAGTTTAGCCAGGGGGCGAGACTATGGCTACACCTTC
TRBJ2-7,NA,TRBV28,TRBD1,CASSRTGPYEQYF,TGTGCCAGCAGCCGGACAGGGCCCTACGAGCAGTACTTC
TRBJ2-1,NA,TRBV5-8,TRBD2,CASSLTLVAGGLPGDEQFF,TGTGCCAGCAGCTTGACCTTGGTAGCGGGAGGCCTACCGGGGGATGAGCAGTTCTTC